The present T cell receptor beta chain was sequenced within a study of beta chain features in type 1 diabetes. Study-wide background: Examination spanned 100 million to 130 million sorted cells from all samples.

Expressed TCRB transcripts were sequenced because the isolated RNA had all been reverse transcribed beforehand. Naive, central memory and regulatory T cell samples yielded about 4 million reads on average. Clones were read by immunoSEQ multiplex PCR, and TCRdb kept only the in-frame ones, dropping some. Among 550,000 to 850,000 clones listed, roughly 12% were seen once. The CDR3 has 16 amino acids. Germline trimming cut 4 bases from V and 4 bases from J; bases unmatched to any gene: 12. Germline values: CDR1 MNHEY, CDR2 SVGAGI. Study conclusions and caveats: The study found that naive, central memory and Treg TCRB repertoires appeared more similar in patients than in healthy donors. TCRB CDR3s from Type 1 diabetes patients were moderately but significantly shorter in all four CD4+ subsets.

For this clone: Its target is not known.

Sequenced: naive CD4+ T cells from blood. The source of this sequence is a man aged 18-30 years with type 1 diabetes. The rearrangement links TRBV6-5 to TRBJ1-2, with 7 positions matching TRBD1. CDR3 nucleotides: TGTGCCAGCAGTTCCCCCCAGGGGGGGCTTGGCTATGGCTACACCTTC. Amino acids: CASSSPQGGLGYGYTF.